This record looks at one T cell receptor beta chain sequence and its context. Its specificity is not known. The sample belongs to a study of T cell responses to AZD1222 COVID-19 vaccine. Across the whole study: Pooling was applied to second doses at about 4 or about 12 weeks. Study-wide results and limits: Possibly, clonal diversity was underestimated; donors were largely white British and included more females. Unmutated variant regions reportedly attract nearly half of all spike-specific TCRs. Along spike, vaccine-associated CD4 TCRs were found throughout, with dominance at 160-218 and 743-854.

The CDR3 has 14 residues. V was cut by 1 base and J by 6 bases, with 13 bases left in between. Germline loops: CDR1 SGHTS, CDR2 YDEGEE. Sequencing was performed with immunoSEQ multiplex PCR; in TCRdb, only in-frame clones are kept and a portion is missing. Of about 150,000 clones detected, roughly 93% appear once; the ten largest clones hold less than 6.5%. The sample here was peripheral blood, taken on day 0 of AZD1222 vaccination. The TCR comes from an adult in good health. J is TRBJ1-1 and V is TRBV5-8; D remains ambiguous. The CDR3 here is CASSLNGMSAEAFF. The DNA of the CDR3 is TGTGCCAGCAGCTTGAATGGGATGAGCGCTGAAGCTTTCTTT.